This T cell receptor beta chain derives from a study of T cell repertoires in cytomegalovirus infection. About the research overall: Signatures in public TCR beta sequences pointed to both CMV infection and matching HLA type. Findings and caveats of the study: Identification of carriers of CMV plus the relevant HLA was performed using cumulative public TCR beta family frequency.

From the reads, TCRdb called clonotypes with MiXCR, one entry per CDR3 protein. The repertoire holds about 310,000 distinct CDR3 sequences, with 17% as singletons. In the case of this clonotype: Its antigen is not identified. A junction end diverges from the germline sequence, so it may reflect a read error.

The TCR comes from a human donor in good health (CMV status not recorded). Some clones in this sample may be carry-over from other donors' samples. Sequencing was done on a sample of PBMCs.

CDR3 sequence: CVSSTEVGMNTEAFF. The CDR3 coding sequence is TGTGTCAGCAGCACAGAGGTGGGAATGAACACTGAAGCTTTCTTT. This rearrangement joins TRBV7-9 to TRBJ1-1; no firm D call. CDR3 length: 15 residues. CDR1 and CDR2 from the germline V gene are SEHNR and FQNEAQ (reference sequence).